Shown below are 9 T cell receptor beta chains from a single sample sequenced in a study of beta chain features in type 1 diabetes. Isolated RNA was reverse transcribed in full, so expressed TCRB transcripts were sequenced. Libraries were prepared by immunoSEQ multiplex PCR; TCRdb keeps only in-frame clonotypes and omits some of them. Among hundreds of thousands of clones listed, under 8.5% were seen once. The sequencing input was central memory CD4+ T cells from blood. These receptors all come from a woman between 18 and 29 years old in good health.

The V gene is TRBV27, the J gene TRBJ2-6; D uncertain. The germline gives CDR1 MNHEY, CDR2 SMNVEV (reference sequence). This CDR3 is 13 amino acids long. The V gene lost 6 bases and the J gene lost 1 base, with 4 bases spanning the gap. The CDR3 coding sequence is TGTGCCAGCAGATCATCTGGGGCCAACGTCCTGACTTTC. Protein sequence: CASRSSGANVLTF.

The rearrangement uses TRBV5-4 and TRBJ1-1, with D possibly TRBD1 on 5 matching bases. This CDR3 comprises 13 residues. The germline V gene has CDR1 SGHNT and CDR2 YYREEE (reference sequence). With 7 bases removed from V and 7 bases from J, the gap between germline ends came to 17 bases. This CDR3 is CASGLQEQNEAFF. The CDR3 DNA sequence: TGTGCCAGCGGGTTACAGGAACAGAATGAAGCTTTCTTT.

This rearrangement joins TRBV9 to TRBJ1-2; D uncertain. V gave up 0 bases and J gave up 9 bases, with 9 bases separating them. CDR1 and CDR2 from the germline V gene are SGDLS and YYNGEE. The CDR3 spans 12 residues. The CDR3 bases are TGTGCCAGCAGCGTAGCTGGGGATAGCTACACCTTC. Translated, it gives CASSVAGDSYTF. The entire variable domain, with the rest obtained from reference TRBV9 and TRBJ1-2, is as follows: DSGVTQTPKHLITATGQRVTLRCSPRSGDLSVYWYQQSLDQGLQFLIQYYNGEERAKGNILERFSAQQFPDLHSELNLSSLELGDSALYFCASSVAGDSYTFGSGTRLTVV.

This clone showed up just a few times. V gene TRBV7-9 combines with J gene TRBJ2-7; 8 bases are shared with TRBD2. The CDR3 sequence is 14 residues long. Germline CDR1 is SEHNR and CDR2 is FQNEAQ (reference sequence). V shed 0 bases, J shed 3 bases, and the junction held 1 base outside the gene matches. In DNA form, the CDR3 reads TGTGCCAGCAGCTTAGCGCGGGGGGACTACGAGCAGTACTTC. Its translation: CASSLARGDYEQYF.

Comment on this clone: A much larger clone differs from this one at a single base, so this may be a read error. Other DNA variants within this sample encode the same CDR3. The chain couples TRBV28 to TRBJ2-6; TRBD1 aligns across 10 bases. V lost 5 bases, J lost 2 bases, and 9 bases stayed unmatched. The germline gives CDR1 MDHEN, CDR2 SYDVKM. The length of the CDR3 is 18 residues. CDR3: CASSPAPGQGPGANVLTF. CDR3 coding DNA: TGTGCCAGCAGTCCCGCTCCGGGACAGGGGCCTGGGGCCAACGTCCTGACTTTC.

The chain recombines TRBV18 with TRBJ1-1; no firm D call. Germline lookup yields CDR1 KGHSH and CDR2 LQKENI. With 1 base removed from V and 9 bases from J, the gap between germline ends came to 9 bases. This CDR3 has 12 residues. The CDR3 DNA is TGTGCCAGCTCACCACAGGGAGAAAAAGCTTTCTTT. Its protein is CASSPQGEKAFF.

This clone has more than one count but fewer than ten. This chain joins TRBV4-1 and TRBJ2-1, with D tentatively TRBD2 (6 bases). Germline V gene data show CDR1 as MGHRA and CDR2 as YSYEKL. The CDR3 length is 12 residues. Trimming removed 4 bases from V and 9 bases from J, with 10 bases in between. The DNA for the CDR3 is TGCGCCAGCAGCCCCGGACTACTTGAGCAGTTCTTC. Protein: CASSPGLLEQFF.

This clone was seen at least ten times. The chain is built from TRBV6-1 and TRBJ1-5; 7 nucleotides agree with TRBD1. CDR1 MNHNS and CDR2 SASEGT come from the germline V gene. The CDR3 length is 15 residues. J lost 6 bases, V lost 5 bases, and 10 bases had no gene match. This chain's CDR3 is CASSKDRDGVQPQHF. The CDR3 nucleotides are TGTGCCAGCAGTAAAGACAGGGATGGTGTTCAGCCCCAGCATTTT.

The rearrangement joins TRBV7-9 to TRBJ2-3, with TRBD2 matching over 10 bases. This CDR3 region has 15 residues. The V gene end was trimmed by 5 bases and the J gene end by 2 bases; junction bases not matched to a gene: 4. Germline V CDR1 and CDR2: SEHNR, FQNEAQ (reference sequence). CDR3 DNA: TGTGCCAGCAGCGGACTAGCGGTCCTCACAGATACGCAGTATTTT. Its translation: CASSGLAVLTDTQYF.